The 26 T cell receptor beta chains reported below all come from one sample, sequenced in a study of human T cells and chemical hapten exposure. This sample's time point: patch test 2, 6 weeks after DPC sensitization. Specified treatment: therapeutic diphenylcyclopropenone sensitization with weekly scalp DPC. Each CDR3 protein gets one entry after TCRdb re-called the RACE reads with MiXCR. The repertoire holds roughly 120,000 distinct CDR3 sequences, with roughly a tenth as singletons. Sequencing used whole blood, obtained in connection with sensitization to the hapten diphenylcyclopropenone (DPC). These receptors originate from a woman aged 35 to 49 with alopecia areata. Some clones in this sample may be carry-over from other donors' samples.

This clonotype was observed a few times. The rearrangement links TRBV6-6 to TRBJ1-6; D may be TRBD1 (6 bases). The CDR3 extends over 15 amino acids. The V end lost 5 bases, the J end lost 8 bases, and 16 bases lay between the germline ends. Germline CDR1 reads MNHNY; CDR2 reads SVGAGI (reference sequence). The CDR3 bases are TGTGCCAGCAGTCCCCAGGACAGTAGCGATTCACCCCTCCACTTT. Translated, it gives CASSPQDSSDSPLHF.

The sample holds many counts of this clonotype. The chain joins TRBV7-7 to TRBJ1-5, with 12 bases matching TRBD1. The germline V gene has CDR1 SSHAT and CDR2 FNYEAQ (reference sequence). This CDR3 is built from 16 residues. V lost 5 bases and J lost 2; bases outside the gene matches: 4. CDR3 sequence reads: CASSRDRGLGNQPQHF. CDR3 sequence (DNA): TGTGCCAGCAGCCGGGACAGGGGGCTGGGCAATCAGCCCCAGCATTTT. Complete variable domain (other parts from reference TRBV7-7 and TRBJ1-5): GAGVSQSPRYKVTKRGQDVTLRCDPISSHATLYWYQQALGQGPEFLTYFNYEAQPDKSGLPSDRFSAERPEGSISTLTIQRTEQRDSAMYRCASSRDRGLGNQPQHFGDGTRLSIL.

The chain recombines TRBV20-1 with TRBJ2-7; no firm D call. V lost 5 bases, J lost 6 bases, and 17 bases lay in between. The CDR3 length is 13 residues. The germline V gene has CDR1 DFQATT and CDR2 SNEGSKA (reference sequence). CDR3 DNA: TGCAGTGCTGTAGGAGCCCTGTCCGGCGAGCAGTACTTC. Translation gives CSAVGALSGEQYF.

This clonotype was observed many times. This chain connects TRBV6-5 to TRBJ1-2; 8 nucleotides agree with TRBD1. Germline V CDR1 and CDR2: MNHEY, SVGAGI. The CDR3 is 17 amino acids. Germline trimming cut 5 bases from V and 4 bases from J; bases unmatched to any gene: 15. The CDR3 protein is CASSLVGQGKGSYGYTF. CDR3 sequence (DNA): TGTGCCAGCAGTCTGGTAGGACAGGGCAAAGGAAGCTATGGCTACACCTTC.

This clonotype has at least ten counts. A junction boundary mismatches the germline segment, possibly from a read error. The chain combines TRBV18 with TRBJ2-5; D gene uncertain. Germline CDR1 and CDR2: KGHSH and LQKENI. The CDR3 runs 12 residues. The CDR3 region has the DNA TGTGCCAGCTCACCACCTAAGGGCCAAACGGCGTTC. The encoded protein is CASSPPKGQTAF.

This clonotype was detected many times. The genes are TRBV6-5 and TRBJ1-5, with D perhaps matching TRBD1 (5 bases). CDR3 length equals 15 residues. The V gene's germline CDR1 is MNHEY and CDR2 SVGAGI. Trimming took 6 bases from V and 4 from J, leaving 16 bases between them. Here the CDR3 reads CASSERGGYNQPQHF. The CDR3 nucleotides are TGTGCCAGCAGCGAACGGGGGGGATATAATCAGCCCCAGCATTTT.

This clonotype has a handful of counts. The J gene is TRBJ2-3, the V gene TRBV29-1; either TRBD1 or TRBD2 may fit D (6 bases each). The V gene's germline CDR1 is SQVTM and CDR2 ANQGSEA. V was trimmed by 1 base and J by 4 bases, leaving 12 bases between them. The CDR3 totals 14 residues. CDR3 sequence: CSVEVQGGADTQYF. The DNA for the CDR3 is TGCAGCGTTGAAGTACAGGGAGGAGCAGATACGCAGTATTTT.

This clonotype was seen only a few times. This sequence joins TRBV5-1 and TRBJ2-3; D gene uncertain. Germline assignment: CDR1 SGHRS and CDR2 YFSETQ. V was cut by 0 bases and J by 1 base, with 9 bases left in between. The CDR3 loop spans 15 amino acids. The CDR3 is CASSLAQAGTDTQYF. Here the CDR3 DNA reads TGCGCCAGCAGCTTGGCTCAGGCAGGCACAGATACGCAGTATTTT.

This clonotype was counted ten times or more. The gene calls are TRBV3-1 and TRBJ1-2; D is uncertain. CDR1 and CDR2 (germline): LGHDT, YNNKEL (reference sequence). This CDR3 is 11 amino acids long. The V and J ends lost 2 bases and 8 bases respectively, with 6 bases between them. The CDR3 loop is CASSQTGGYTF. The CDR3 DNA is TGTGCCAGCAGCCAAACTGGAGGCTACACCTTC.

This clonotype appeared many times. The chain's CDR3 is CASHRDSNTDTQYF. The CDR3 DNA reads TGTGCCAGTCACCGGGACTCCAACACAGATACGCAGTATTTT. The rearrangement joins TRBV6-2 or TRBV6-3 to TRBJ2-3; the D gene is possibly TRBD2 (6 bases). Trimming shortened V by 9 bases and J by 2 bases, and 15 bases separated the two germline ends. This CDR3 region has 14 residues. The V gene's germline CDR1 is MNHEY and CDR2 SVGEGT.

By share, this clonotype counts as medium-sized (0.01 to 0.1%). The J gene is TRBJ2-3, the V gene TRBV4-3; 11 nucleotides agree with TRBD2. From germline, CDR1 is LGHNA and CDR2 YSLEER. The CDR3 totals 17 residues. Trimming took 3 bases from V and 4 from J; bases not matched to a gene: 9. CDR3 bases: TGCGCCAGCAGCCACTACGTGACTAGCGGGGAGCCAGATACGCAGTATTTT. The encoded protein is CASSHYVTSGEPDTQYF.

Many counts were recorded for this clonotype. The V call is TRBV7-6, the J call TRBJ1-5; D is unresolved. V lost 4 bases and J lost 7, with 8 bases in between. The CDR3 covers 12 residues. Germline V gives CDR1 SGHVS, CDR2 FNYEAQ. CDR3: CASSSFGQPQHF. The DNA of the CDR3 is TGTGCCAGCAGCTCCTTTGGGCAGCCCCAGCATTTT. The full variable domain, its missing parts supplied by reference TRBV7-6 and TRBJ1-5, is GAGVSQSPRYKVTKRGQDVALRCDPISGHVSLYWYRQALGQGPEFLTYFNYEAQQDKSGLPNDRFSAERPEGSISTLTIQRTEQRDSAMYRCASSSFGQPQHFGDGTRLSIL.

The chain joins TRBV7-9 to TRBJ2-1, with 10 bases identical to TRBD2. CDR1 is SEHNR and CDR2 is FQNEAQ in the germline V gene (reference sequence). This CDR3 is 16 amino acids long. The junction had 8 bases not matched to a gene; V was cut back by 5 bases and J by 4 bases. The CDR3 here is CASSPPPAGGYNEQFF. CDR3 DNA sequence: TGTGCCAGCAGCCCCCCCCCAGCGGGGGGGTACAATGAGCAGTTCTTC. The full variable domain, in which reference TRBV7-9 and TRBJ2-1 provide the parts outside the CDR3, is DTGVSQNPRHKITKRGQNVTFRCDPISEHNRLYWYRQTLGQGPEFLTYFQNEAQLEKSRLLSDRFSAERPKGSFSTLEIQRTEQGDSAMYLCASSPPPAGGYNEQFFGPGTRLTVL.

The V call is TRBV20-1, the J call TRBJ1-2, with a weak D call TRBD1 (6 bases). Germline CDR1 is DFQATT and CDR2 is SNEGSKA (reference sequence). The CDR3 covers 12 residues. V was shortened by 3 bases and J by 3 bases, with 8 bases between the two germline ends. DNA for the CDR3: TGCAGTGCTAGGCGACAGGACTATGGCTACACCTTC. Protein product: CSARRQDYGYTF.

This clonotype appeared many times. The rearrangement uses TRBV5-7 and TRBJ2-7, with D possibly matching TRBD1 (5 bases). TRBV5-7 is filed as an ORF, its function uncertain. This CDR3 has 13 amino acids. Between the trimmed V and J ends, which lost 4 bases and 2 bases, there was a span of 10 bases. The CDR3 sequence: CASSPQETYEQYF. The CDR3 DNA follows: TGTGCCAGCAGCCCACAGGAAACCTACGAGCAGTACTTC.

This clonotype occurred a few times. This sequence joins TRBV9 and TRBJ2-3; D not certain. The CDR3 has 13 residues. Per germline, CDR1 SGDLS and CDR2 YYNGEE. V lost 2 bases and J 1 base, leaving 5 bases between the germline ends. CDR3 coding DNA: TGTGCCAGCAGCGTCACAGGCACAGATACGCAGTATTTT. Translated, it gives CASSVTGTDTQYF.

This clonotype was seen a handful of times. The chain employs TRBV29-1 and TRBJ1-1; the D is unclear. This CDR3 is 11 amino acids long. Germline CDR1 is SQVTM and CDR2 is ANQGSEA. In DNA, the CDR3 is TGCAGTGGCGATACCGGGTCTGAAGCTTTCTTT. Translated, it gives CSGDTGSEAFF.

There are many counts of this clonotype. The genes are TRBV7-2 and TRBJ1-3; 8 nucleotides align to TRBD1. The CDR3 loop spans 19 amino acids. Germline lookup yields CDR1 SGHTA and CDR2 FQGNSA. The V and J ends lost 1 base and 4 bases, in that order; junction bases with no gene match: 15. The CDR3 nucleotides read TGTGCCAGCAGCTTAGACCGGCGCTTCCAGGGGGCTAAAGGAAACACCATATATTTT. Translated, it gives CASSLDRRFQGAKGNTIYF.

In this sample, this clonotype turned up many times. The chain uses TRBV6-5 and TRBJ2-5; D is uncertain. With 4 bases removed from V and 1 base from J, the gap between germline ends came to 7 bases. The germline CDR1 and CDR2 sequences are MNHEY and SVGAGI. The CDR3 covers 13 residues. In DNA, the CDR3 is TGTGCCAGCAGTTGGGTGGCCCAAGAGACCCAGTACTTC. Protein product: CASSWVAQETQYF.

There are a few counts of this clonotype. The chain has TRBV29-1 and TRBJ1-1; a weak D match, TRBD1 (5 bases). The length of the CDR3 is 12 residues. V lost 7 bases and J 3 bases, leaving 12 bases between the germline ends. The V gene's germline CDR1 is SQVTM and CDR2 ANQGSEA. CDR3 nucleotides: TGCAGCGCTTGGCGGGACTACACTGAAGCTTTCTTT. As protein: CSAWRDYTEAFF.

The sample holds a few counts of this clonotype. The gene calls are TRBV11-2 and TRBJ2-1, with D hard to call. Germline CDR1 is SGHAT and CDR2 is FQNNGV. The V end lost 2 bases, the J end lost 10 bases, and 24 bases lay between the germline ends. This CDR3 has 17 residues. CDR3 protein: CASSLHLKAPTNSEQFF. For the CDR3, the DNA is TGTGCCAGCAGCTTACACCTGAAGGCACCCACCAATTCGGAGCAGTTCTTC.

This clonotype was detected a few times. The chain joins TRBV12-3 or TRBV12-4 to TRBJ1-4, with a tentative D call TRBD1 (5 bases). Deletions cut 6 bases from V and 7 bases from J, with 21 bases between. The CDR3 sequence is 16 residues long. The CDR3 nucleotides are TGTGCCAGCAGCCGGCCCGGAGCCGGGGGAGTTGAAAAACTGTTTTTT. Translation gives CASSRPGAGGVEKLFF.

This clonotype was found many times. The CDR3 reads CASSQELAGIEKLFF. The CDR3 DNA reads TGCGCCAGCAGCCAAGAATTGGCAGGGATTGAAAAACTGTTTTTT. V and J are TRBV4-3 and TRBJ1-4, with a weak D call TRBD1 (5 bases). V was pared by 0 bases and J by 7 bases, with 12 bases between. The germline gives CDR1 LGHNA, CDR2 YSLEER. There are 15 residues in the CDR3.

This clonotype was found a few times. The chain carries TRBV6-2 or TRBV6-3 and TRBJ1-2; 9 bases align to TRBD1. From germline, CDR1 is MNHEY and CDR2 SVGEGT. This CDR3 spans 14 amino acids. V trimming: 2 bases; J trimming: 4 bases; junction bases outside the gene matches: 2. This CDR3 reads CASSYTDRGYGYTF. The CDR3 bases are TGTGCCAGCAGTTACACGGACAGGGGCTATGGCTACACCTTC.

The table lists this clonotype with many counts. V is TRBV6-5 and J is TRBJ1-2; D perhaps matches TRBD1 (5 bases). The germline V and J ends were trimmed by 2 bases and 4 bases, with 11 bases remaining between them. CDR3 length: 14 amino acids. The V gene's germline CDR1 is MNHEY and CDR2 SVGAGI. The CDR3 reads CASSYGQGGYGYTF. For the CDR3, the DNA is TGTGCCAGCAGTTACGGTCAGGGAGGCTATGGCTACACCTTC.

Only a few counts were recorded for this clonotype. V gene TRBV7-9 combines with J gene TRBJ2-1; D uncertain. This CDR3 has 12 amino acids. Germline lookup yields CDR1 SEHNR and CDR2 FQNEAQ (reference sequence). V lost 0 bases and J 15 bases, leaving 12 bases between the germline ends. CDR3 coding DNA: TGTGCCAGCAGCTTAGCGTTGAATCAACGGTTCTTC. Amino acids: CASSLALNQRFF.